These 23 T cell receptor beta chains were sequenced from one sample in a study of response to subunit inactivated influenza vaccine. TCRdb reprocessed the RT-PCR reads with MiXCR, giving one entry per CDR3 protein. The sample yields roughly 500,000 distinct CDR3 sequences, 25% seen once. The sequenced sample was CD4+ T cells sorted from PBMCs, obtained more than 4 days after vaccination. Receptors were obtained from a man in his forties or fifties who received an inactivated influenza vaccine.

The chain joins TRBV6-1 to TRBJ1-5; the D is unclear. Trimming took off 5 bases at V and 0 bases at J, with 11 bases between the two ends. From germline, CDR1 is MNHNS and CDR2 SASEGT. The CDR3 extends over 15 amino acids. The CDR3 coding sequence is TGTGCCAGCAGTATGGACGTTAATAGCAATCAGCCCCAGCATTTT. It encodes CASSMDVNSNQPQHF.

This clonotype was seen more than once but under ten times. This rearrangement joins TRBV11-1 to TRBJ2-3; D is unclear. In germline, CDR1 is SGHAT, CDR2 FQDESV (reference sequence). The ends were cut back, 0 bases at V and 2 bases at J, with 18 bases in the middle. The CDR3 runs 18 residues. CDR3 nucleotide sequence: TGTGCCAGCAGCTTAGCGGAATACAGCGTTAAACCCACAGATACGCAGTATTTT. Amino acids: CASSLAEYSVKPTDTQYF.

This chain's CDR3 is CSVVGRGDEKLFF. CDR3 in DNA: TGCAGCGTTGTGGGCAGGGGGGATGAAAAACTGTTTTTT. V usage is TRBV29-1 and J usage is TRBJ1-4; the match to TRBD1 covers 7 bases. V was clipped by 4 bases and J by 6 bases; unmatched bases: 5. Per the germline V gene, CDR1 is SQVTM and CDR2 is ANQGSEA. This CDR3 has 13 residues.

The rearrangement joins TRBV6-1 to TRBJ1-6; 9 nucleotides agree with TRBD1. V was clipped by 6 bases and J by 10 bases; unmatched bases: 10. Germline V gene sequence: CDR1 MNHNS, CDR2 SASEGT. This CDR3 is 15 amino acids long. CDR3 in DNA: TGTGCCAGCAGGGCTGTACAGGGGGCTAGGTCACCCCTCCACTTT. Its translation: CASRAVQGARSPLHF.

The sample holds a few counts of this clonotype. The chain carries TRBV29-1 and TRBJ2-1, with unresolved D. This CDR3 has 13 amino acids. Looked up from germline, CDR1 is SQVTM and CDR2 is ANQGSEA. V lost 4 bases and J 3 bases, leaving 10 bases between the germline ends. CDR3 residues: CSVADLIYNEQFF. In DNA, the CDR3 is TGCAGCGTTGCGGACCTCATCTACAATGAGCAGTTCTTC.

The V call is TRBV5-1, the J call TRBJ2-3, with D possibly being TRBD2 (5 bases). CDR1 and CDR2 from the germline V gene are SGHRS and YFSETQ. The length of the CDR3 is 15 residues. Trimming stripped 2 bases from V and 1 base from J, with 11 bases between. The CDR3 region has the DNA TGCGCCAGCAGCTTCACGGGATTTGGCACAGATACGCAGTATTTT. Its translation: CASSFTGFGTDTQYF.

The chain couples TRBV11-3 to TRBJ2-2, with D uncertain. The CDR3 has 15 residues. CDR1 and CDR2 from the germline V gene are SGHNT and YENEEA. V was cut by 5 bases and J by 7 bases, with 17 bases left in between. The CDR3 DNA reads TGTGCCAGCAGCGCTTGGACCGGCGGCAACGGGGAGCTGTTTTTT. Amino acid sequence: CASSAWTGGNGELFF.

This chain uses TRBV29-1 with TRBJ2-1; D is uncertain. V gave up 7 bases and J gave up 6 bases, with 13 bases separating them. The V gene's germline CDR1 is SQVTM and CDR2 ANQGSEA. This CDR3 comprises 12 residues. The CDR3 region is CSALTLGNEQFF. The CDR3 bases are TGCAGCGCCCTTACTTTAGGCAATGAGCAGTTCTTC.

J is TRBJ2-1 and V is TRBV7-9; D gene ambiguous. Trimming pared 1 base from V and 6 bases from J, leaving 13 bases between. Germline V gene data show CDR1 as SEHNR and CDR2 as FQNEAQ (reference sequence). This CDR3 region has 15 residues. The CDR3 is CASSLEVVPGNEQFF. The CDR3 region has the DNA TGTGCCAGCAGCTTAGAGGTTGTTCCGGGCAATGAGCAGTTCTTC. The full variable domain, with the rest looked up from reference TRBV7-9 and TRBJ2-1, is DTGVSQNPRHKITKRGQNVTFRCDPISEHNRLYWYRQTLGQGPEFLTYFQNEAQLEKSRLLSDRFSAERPKGSFSTLEIQRTEQGDSAMYLCASSLEVVPGNEQFFGPGTRLTVL.

V gene TRBV20-1 combines with J gene TRBJ2-5, with D perhaps given as TRBD1 or TRBD2 (5 bases each). The V gene's germline CDR1 is DFQATT and CDR2 SNEGSKA (reference sequence). The CDR3 is 15 amino acids. Trimming shortened V by 0 bases and J by 1 base, and 12 bases separated the two germline ends. Here the CDR3 reads CSARDPGGPQETQYF. The CDR3 region has the DNA TGCAGTGCTAGAGATCCTGGGGGACCCCAAGAGACCCAGTACTTC.

The chain is built from TRBV5-1 and TRBJ2-2, with 7 positions matching TRBD1. Germline CDR1 SGHRS, CDR2 YFSETQ. With V trimmed by 4 bases and J by 7 bases, 10 bases remained unmatched. CDR3 length equals 15 residues. The CDR3 DNA sequence: TGCGCCAGCAGCGTTTCGACAGGGTCTCACGGGGAGCTGTTTTTT. This gives the protein CASSVSTGSHGELFF. The full variable domain, in which reference TRBV5-1 and TRBJ2-2 provide the parts outside the CDR3, is KAGVTQTPRYLIKTRGQQVTLSCSPISGHRSVSWYQQTPGQGLQFLFEYFSETQRNKGNFPGRFSGRQFSNSRSEMNVSTLELGDSALYLCASSVSTGSHGELFFGEGSRLTVL.

V gene TRBV7-9 combines with J gene TRBJ1-1; 8 bases are shared with TRBD1. Losses at the gene ends were 5 bases for V and 5 bases for J; bases not matched to a gene: 10. The CDR3 is 15 residues long. Germline V gene data show CDR1 as SEHNR and CDR2 as FQNEAQ (reference sequence). The CDR3 is CASSPTGVGGTEAFF. Here the CDR3 DNA reads TGTGCCAGCAGCCCGACAGGGGTTGGAGGGACTGAAGCTTTCTTT.

There are a few counts of this clonotype. The gene calls are TRBV12-3 or TRBV12-4 and TRBJ2-1, with TRBD1 matching 7 bases. This CDR3 has 14 amino acids. J gave up 6 bases and V 7 bases, and 9 bases lay outside the gene matches. CDR3 coding DNA: TGTGCCAGCACCAAGGACAGGACCTTCAATGAGCAGTTCTTC. Translation: CASTKDRTFNEQFF.

The chain carries TRBV5-1 and TRBJ1-2, with a possible D match to TRBD1 (6 bases). Germline V lookup: CDR1 SGHRS, CDR2 YFSETQ. The CDR3 is 14 amino acids. The V end was cut by 4 bases, the J end by 0 bases, with 10 bases between. The CDR3 DNA reads as TGCGCCAGCAGCCCGGACAGACCTAACTATGGCTACACCTTC. It translates to CASSPDRPNYGYTF.

This clonotype was recorded a few times. J is TRBJ2-5 and V is TRBV5-4; 9 positions match TRBD2. The CDR3 totals 15 residues. V lost 3 bases to trimming and J lost 3 bases; unmatched junction nucleotides: 6. Germline CDR1 is SGHNT and CDR2 is YYREEE (reference sequence). The CDR3: CASSSGPSGEETQYF. The CDR3 DNA reads as TGTGCCAGCAGCTCCGGACCTAGCGGGGAAGAGACCCAGTACTTC.

The chain links TRBV24-1 to TRBJ2-1; 9 bases are a match to TRBD2. From germline, CDR1 is KGHDR and CDR2 SFDVKD. The CDR3 extends over 15 amino acids. The V and J ends lost 4 bases and 5 bases, in that order; junction bases with no gene match: 5. The CDR3 DNA sequence: TGTGCCACCAGTGAGGGGGGACTAGCCGACAATGAGCAGTTCTTC. Translating gives CATSEGGLADNEQFF.

Only a few counts were recorded for this clonotype. The chain has TRBV14 and TRBJ2-7; 8 nucleotides line up with TRBD2. CDR3 size: 14 residues. The germline CDR1 and CDR2 sequences are SGHDN and FVKESK. The V segment lost 4 bases and the J segment 5 bases; nucleotides outside the gene matches: 7. CDR3 DNA: TGTGCCAGCAGCCTAGCGGGATTATTGAACGAGCAGTACTTC. The encoded protein is CASSLAGLLNEQYF.

This clonotype was counted only a few times. The rearrangement links TRBV18 to TRBJ2-1; D may correspond to TRBD1 or TRBD2 (5 bases each). The CDR3 is 13 amino acids. V lost 3 bases and J 4 bases, leaving 7 bases between the germline ends. The V gene's germline CDR1 is KGHSH and CDR2 LQKENI. This CDR3 is CASSPGDYNEQFF. In DNA, the CDR3 is TGTGCCAGCTCACCGGGGGATTACAATGAGCAGTTCTTC.

The rearrangement uses TRBV11-1 and TRBJ2-3; perhaps D is TRBD1 or TRBD2 (6 bases each). V was cut by 1 base and J by 3 bases, with 20 bases left in between. This CDR3 comprises 18 residues. Germline CDR1 reads SGHAT; CDR2 reads FQDESV (reference sequence). Written as DNA, the CDR3 is TGTGCCAGCAGCTTAGTGGGATTTGGACGGGGGCCTACAGATACGCAGTATTTT. Protein: CASSLVGFGRGPTDTQYF.

The rearrangement joins TRBV29-1 to TRBJ2-3, with D unresolved. Trimming cost V 4 bases and J 2 bases, with 10 bases left between them. In germline, CDR1 is SQVTM, CDR2 ANQGSEA. This CDR3 has 13 residues. CDR3 nucleotides: TGCAGCGTTGGGGCCGCGGACACAGATACGCAGTATTTT. As protein: CSVGAADTDTQYF.

This rearrangement joins TRBV20-1 to TRBJ2-3, with 9 bases aligning to TRBD1. Per germline, CDR1 DFQATT and CDR2 SNEGSKA (reference sequence). With 5 bases clipped from V and 3 bases from J, the junction kept 6 bases outside the gene matches. The CDR3 runs 14 residues. This CDR3 reads CSAPGTGSTDTQYF. The DNA for the CDR3 is TGCAGTGCTCCCGGGACAGGGAGTACAGATACGCAGTATTTT.

This clonotype has a handful of counts. The chain couples TRBV14 to TRBJ2-6, with a tentative D call TRBD1 (5 bases). The CDR3 is made up of 16 amino acids. CDR1 is SGHDN, CDR2 FVKESK, per germline. V was pared by 3 bases and J by 2 bases, with 11 bases between. The CDR3 region has the DNA TGTGCCAGCAGCCAGACCAGGGCTGCTGGGGCCAACGTCCTGACTTTC. Amino acids: CASSQTRAAGANVLTF.

The chain links TRBV3-1 to TRBJ1-5, with D possibly matching TRBD1 (6 bases). The ends were cut back, 3 bases at V and 3 bases at J, with 12 bases in the middle. The CDR3 spans 15 residues. Per germline, CDR1 LGHDT and CDR2 YNNKEL (reference sequence). CDR3 DNA sequence: TGTGCCAGCAGCCAGTTGACAGGCGACAATCAGCCCCAGCATTTT. Encoded protein: CASSQLTGDNQPQHF.